These 6 T cell receptor beta chains originate from one sample sequenced in a study of blood T cell repertoires in COVID-19. Sequencing used immunoSEQ multiplex PCR; TCRdb keeps in-frame clones, though not all of them. The sample shows about 250,000 clones, under 90% of them seen only once. Sequenced material: PBMCs or T cells enriched from blood (not recorded which). All receptors derive from a man aged 40-49 years who had recovered from COVID-19.

This chain connects TRBV7-8 to TRBJ2-3; TRBD1 is a possible D gene (7 bases). The CDR3 is 17 residues long. CDR1 is SGHVS and CDR2 is FQNEAQ in the germline V gene. V lost 1 base and J lost 3, with 17 bases in between. The CDR3 here is CASSLVLDREVTDTQYF. The CDR3 nucleotides read TGTGCCAGCAGCTTAGTTCTAGACAGGGAGGTAACAGATACGCAGTATTTT.

The V and J genes are TRBV7-8 and TRBJ2-2, with 8 positions matching TRBD1. V lost 1 base to trimming and J lost 5 bases; unmatched junction nucleotides: 3. Germline V CDR1 and CDR2: SGHVS, FQNEAQ. This CDR3 comprises 15 residues. The CDR3 sequence is CASSLGTGRTGELFF. CDR3 coding DNA: TGTGCCAGCAGCTTAGGGACAGGGAGGACCGGGGAGCTGTTTTTT.

The chain employs TRBV14 and TRBJ2-1, with 15 bases that match TRBD2. Unmatched junction bases numbered 7, after V lost 0 bases and J lost 4 bases. This CDR3 is built from 19 residues. Germline CDR1 SGHDN, CDR2 FVKESK. The chain's CDR3 is CASSQDIGLAGGPYNEQFF. CDR3 coding DNA: TGTGCCAGCAGCCAAGATATTGGACTAGCGGGAGGGCCTTACAATGAGCAGTTCTTC.

The rearrangement links TRBV28 to TRBJ2-3; D possibly corresponds to TRBD2 (6 bases). Germline V gene sequence: CDR1 MDHEN, CDR2 SYDVKM. V lost 6 bases and J 6 bases, leaving 19 bases between the germline ends. The CDR3 contains 15 residues. For the CDR3, the DNA is TGTGCCAGCAGATCCCCGGGACTTCTCCGGGATACGCAGTATTTT. Its protein product is CASRSPGLLRDTQYF. Variable domain in full (rest from reference TRBV28 and TRBJ2-3): DVKVTQSSRYLVKRTGEKVFLECVQDMDHENMFWYRQDPGLGLRLIYFSYDVKMKEKGDIPEGYSVSREKKERFSLILESASTNQTSMYLCASRSPGLLRDTQYFGPGTRLTVL.

The chain links TRBV30 to TRBJ2-3; maybe TRBD2 (6 bases). This CDR3 has 15 residues. Germline V lookup: CDR1 GTSNPN, CDR2 SVGIG (reference sequence). The V end lost 0 bases, the J end lost 5 bases, and 15 bases lay between the germline ends. The CDR3 sequence is CAWSVIMGGQDTQYF. CDR3 nucleotide sequence: TGTGCCTGGAGTGTAATTATGGGGGGTCAAGATACGCAGTATTTT.

The V gene is TRBV6-2 or TRBV6-3, the J gene TRBJ1-2; D is ambiguous. This CDR3 is built from 15 residues. Trimming took 2 bases from V and 6 from J, leaving 16 bases between them. From germline, CDR1 is MNHEY and CDR2 SVGEGT. CDR3 sequence reads: CASSYEPSRRHGYTF. Here the CDR3 DNA reads TGTGCCAGCAGTTACGAGCCCTCGAGGCGCCATGGCTACACCTTC.